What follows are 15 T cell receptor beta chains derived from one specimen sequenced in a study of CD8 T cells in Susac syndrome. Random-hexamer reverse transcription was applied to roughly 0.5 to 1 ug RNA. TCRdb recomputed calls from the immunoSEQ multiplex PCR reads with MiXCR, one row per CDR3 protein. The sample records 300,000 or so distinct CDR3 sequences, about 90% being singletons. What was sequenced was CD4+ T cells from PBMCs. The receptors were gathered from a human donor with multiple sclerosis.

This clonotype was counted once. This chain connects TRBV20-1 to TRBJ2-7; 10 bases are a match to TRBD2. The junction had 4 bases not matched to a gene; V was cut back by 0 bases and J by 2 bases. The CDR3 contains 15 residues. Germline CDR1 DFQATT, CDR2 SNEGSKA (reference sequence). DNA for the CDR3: TGCAGTGCTAGAGAAAGGACTAGCGGCACCTACGAGCAGTACTTC. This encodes CSARERTSGTYEQYF.

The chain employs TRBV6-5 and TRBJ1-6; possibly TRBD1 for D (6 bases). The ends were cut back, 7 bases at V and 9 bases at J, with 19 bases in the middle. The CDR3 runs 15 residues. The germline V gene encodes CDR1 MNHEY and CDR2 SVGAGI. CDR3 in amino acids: CASTRGGFRGSPLHF. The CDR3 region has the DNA TGTGCCAGCACCCGAGGGGGATTTCGGGGTTCACCCCTCCACTTT.

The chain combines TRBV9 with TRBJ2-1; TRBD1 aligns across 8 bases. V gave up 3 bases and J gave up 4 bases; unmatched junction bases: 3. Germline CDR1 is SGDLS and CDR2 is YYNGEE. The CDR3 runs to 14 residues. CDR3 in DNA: TGTGCCAGCAGCGAGGGGGACAGGTACAATGAGCAGTTCTTC. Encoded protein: CASSEGDRYNEQFF.

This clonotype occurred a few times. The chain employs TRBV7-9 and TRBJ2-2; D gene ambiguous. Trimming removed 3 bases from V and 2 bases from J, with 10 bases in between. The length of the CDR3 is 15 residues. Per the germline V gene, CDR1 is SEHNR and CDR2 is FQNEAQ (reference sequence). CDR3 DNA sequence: TGTGCCAGCAGCTTTGGATCGGCCAACACCGGGGAGCTGTTTTTT. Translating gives CASSFGSANTGELFF.

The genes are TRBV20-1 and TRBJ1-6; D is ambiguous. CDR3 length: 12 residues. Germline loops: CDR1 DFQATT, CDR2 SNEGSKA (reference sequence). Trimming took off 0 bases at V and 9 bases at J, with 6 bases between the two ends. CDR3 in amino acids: CSAREGFSPLHF. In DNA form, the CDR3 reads TGCAGTGCTAGAGAGGGGTTTTCACCCCTCCACTTT.

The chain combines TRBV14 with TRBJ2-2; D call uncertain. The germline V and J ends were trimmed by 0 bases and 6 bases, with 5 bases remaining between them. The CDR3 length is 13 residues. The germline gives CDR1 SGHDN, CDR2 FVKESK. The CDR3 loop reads CASSQEAPGELFF. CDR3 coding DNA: TGTGCCAGCAGCCAAGAAGCCCCCGGGGAGCTGTTTTTT.

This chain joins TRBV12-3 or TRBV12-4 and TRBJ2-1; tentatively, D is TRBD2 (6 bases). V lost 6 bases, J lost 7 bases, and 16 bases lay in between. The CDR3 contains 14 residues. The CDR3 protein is CASSLSWEVNEQFF. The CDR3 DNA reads TGTGCCAGCAGCTTGTCTTGGGAGGTTAATGAGCAGTTCTTC.

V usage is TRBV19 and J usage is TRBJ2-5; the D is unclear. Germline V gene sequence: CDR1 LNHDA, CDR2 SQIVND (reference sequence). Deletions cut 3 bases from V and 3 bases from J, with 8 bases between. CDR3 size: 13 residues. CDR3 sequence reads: CASSISREETQYF. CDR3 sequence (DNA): TGTGCCAGTAGTATCAGCAGAGAAGAGACCCAGTACTTC. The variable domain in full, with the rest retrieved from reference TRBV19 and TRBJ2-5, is DGGITQSPKYLFRKEGQNVTLSCEQNLNHDAMYWYRQDPGQGLRLIYYSQIVNDFQKGDIAEGYSVSREKKESFPLTVTSAQKNPTAFYLCASSISREETQYFGPGTRLLVL.

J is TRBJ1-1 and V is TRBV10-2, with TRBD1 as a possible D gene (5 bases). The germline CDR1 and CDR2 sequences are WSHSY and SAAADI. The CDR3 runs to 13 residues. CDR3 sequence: CGSGGGTGTEAFF. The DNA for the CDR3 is TGCGGTTCTGGGGGGGGAACGGGCACTGAAGCTTTCTTT.

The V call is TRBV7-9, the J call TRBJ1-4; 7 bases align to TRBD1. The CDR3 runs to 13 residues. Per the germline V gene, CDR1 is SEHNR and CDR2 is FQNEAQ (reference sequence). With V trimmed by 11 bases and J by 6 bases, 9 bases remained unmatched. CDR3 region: CACEGTAHEKLFF. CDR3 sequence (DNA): TGTGCCTGTGAAGGGACAGCGCATGAAAAACTGTTTTTT.

Here the CDR3 DNA reads TGTGCCAGCAGCCAAGACGCGACTAGCGGTTACAATGAGCAGTTCTTC. This sequence encodes CASSQDATSGYNEQFF. The V call is TRBV4-2, the J call TRBJ2-1; TRBD2 agrees at 9 bases. The CDR3 extends over 16 amino acids. Per the germline V gene, CDR1 is LGHNA and CDR2 is YNFKEQ. V lost 0 bases and J lost 4; bases outside the gene matches: 4.

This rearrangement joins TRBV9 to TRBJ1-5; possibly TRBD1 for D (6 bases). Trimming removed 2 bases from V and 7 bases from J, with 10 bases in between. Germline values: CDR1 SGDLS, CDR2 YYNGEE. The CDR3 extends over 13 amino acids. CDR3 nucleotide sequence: TGTGCCAGCAGCGTGGCAGGGGAGCAGCCCCAGCATTTT. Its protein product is CASSVAGEQPQHF.

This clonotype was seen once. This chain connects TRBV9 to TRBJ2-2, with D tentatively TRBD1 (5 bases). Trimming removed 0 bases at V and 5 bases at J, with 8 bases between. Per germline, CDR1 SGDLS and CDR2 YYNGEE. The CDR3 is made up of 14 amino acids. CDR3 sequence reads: CASSVEGPTGELFF. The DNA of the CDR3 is TGTGCCAGCAGCGTAGAGGGGCCGACCGGGGAGCTGTTTTTT.

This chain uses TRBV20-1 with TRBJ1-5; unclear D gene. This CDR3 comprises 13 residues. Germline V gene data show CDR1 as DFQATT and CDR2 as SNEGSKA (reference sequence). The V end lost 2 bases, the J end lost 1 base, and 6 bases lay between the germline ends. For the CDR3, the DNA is TGCAGTGCTAGACAGCTAAGCAATCAGCCCCAGCATTTT. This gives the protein CSARQLSNQPQHF.

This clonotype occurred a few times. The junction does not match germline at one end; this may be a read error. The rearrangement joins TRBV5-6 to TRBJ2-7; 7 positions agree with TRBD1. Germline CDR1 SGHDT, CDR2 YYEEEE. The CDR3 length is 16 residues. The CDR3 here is CASSLVSTGTTLRAHF. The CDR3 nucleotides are TGTGCCAGCAGCTTGGTCTCGACAGGGACGACCCTTCGTGCGCACTTC.